The 27 T cell receptor beta chains below all came from one sample that was sequenced in a study of technical replicates of blood from several donors. Profiled with immunoSEQ multiplex PCR; TCRdb holds only in-frame clones, not every one. The sample lists over 75,000 clones; almost 96% were seen once. The sequenced material came from T cells isolated from PBMCs. The origin of the receptors is a human donor in good health.

The chain joins TRBV28 to TRBJ2-2; 7 bases map to TRBD2. The length of the CDR3 is 17 residues. The germline CDR1 and CDR2 sequences are MDHEN and SYDVKM. V shed 8 bases and J 0 bases; nucleotides not matched to a gene: 12. CDR3 in DNA: TGTGCCAGCGAATCAATGCTGGGGGGGGCGAACACCGGGGAGCTGTTTTTT. It translates to CASESMLGGANTGELFF.

The chain combines TRBV5-1 with TRBJ2-7; tentative D call: TRBD1 (5 bases). From germline, CDR1 is SGHRS and CDR2 YFSETQ. V was clipped by 4 bases and J by 1 base, with 9 bases between them. This CDR3 contains 13 residues. The CDR3 here is CASSVTGSYEQYF. The DNA for the CDR3 is TGCGCCAGCAGCGTTACAGGATCCTACGAGCAGTACTTC.

The chain has TRBV15 and TRBJ1-5; no reliable D call. CDR3 length equals 18 residues. Trimming left V 0 bases short and J 5 bases short, with 20 bases between. CDR1 is LNHNV, CDR2 YYDKDF, per germline (reference sequence). The CDR3 region is CATSRDLQILHPHQPQHF. The CDR3 DNA reads as TGTGCCACCAGCAGAGATCTACAGATCCTTCATCCGCATCAGCCCCAGCATTTT.

The rearrangement joins TRBV5-6 to TRBJ2-1, with D tentatively TRBD2 (6 bases). The CDR3 has 16 amino acids. Looked up from germline, CDR1 is SGHDT and CDR2 is YYEEEE. V lost 0 bases, J lost 0 bases, and 10 bases lay in between. This CDR3 reads CASSLGPSDSYNEQFF. In DNA form, the CDR3 reads TGTGCCAGCAGCTTGGGTCCTAGCGACTCCTACAATGAGCAGTTCTTC.

This rearrangement joins TRBV11-2 to TRBJ2-1, with a weak D call TRBD2 (5 bases). V was cut by 5 bases and J by 4 bases, with 12 bases left in between. This CDR3 has 14 amino acids. Germline assignment: CDR1 SGHAT and CDR2 FQNNGV. In DNA, the CDR3 is TGTGCCAGCAGCGGTCCGGGGAAATACAATGAGCAGTTCTTC. Translation gives CASSGPGKYNEQFF.

The genes are TRBV4-1 and TRBJ2-3, with TRBD2 matching over 10 bases. The CDR3 has 16 amino acids. CDR1 is MGHRA and CDR2 is YSYEKL in the germline V gene. V was clipped by 5 bases and J by 2 bases; unmatched bases: 7. DNA of the CDR3: TGCGCCAGCAGCTTCGGACTAGCGGCGGTCACAGATACGCAGTATTTT. The encoded protein is CASSFGLAAVTDTQYF.

This chain connects TRBV19 to TRBJ1-2; 9 nucleotides agree with TRBD1. J lost 4 bases, V lost 5 bases, and 8 bases had no gene match. The germline CDR1 and CDR2 sequences are LNHDA and SQIVND (reference sequence). The CDR3 consists of 15 residues. CDR3 loop: CASSQFRDRAYGYTF. CDR3 nucleotides: TGTGCCAGTAGTCAATTCCGGGACAGGGCCTATGGCTACACCTTC.

V and J are TRBV7-6 and TRBJ1-4; a weak D match, TRBD1 (6 bases). V shed 4 bases and J shed 2 bases, with 11 bases lying between them. CDR3 size: 15 residues. Germline CDR1 and CDR2: SGHVS and FNYEAQ. This CDR3 reads CASSSTGQTNEKLFF. CDR3 sequence (DNA): TGTGCCAGCAGCTCGACAGGCCAGACTAATGAAAAACTGTTTTTT.

The J gene is TRBJ1-1, the V gene TRBV28; possible D gene TRBD1, 5 bases. Germline V gives CDR1 MDHEN, CDR2 SYDVKM. The CDR3 has 11 residues. The V end lost 6 bases, the J end lost 7 bases, and 9 bases lay between the germline ends. The CDR3 spells CASRTALEAFF. As DNA, the CDR3 is TGTGCCAGCAGGACAGCCCTTGAAGCTTTCTTT.

The J gene is TRBJ2-7, the V gene TRBV19, with a tentative D call TRBD2 (5 bases). The CDR3 totals 16 residues. Deletions cut 2 bases from V and 0 bases from J, with 14 bases between. Germline loops: CDR1 LNHDA, CDR2 SQIVND (reference sequence). The CDR3 region has the DNA TGTGCCAGTAGTATAACCTTAGCGAGGAGCTCCTACGAGCAGTACTTC. Amino acid sequence: CASSITLARSSYEQYF.

The chain links TRBV15 to TRBJ2-5; D may be TRBD1 (6 bases). The ends were cut back, 5 bases at V and 1 base at J, with 14 bases in the middle. Germline lookup yields CDR1 LNHNV and CDR2 YYDKDF (reference sequence). CDR3 length: 15 amino acids. The DNA for the CDR3 is TGTGCCACCAGCGCCCCAGGGGTTACCCAAGAGACCCAGTACTTC. Amino acids: CATSAPGVTQETQYF.

The chain carries TRBV30 and TRBJ1-2; TRBD1 is a possible D gene (6 bases). V shed 4 bases and J shed 4 bases, with 13 bases lying between them. Germline-derived CDR1 and CDR2 are GTSNPN and SVGIG (reference sequence). The CDR3 has 13 amino acids. CDR3 in amino acids: CAWTGAVLYGYTF. The CDR3 coding sequence is TGTGCCTGGACAGGGGCGGTCCTCTATGGCTACACCTTC.

CDR3 nucleotide sequence: TGCGCCAGCAGAGTGATACAGGGAGCTAATGAAAAACTGTTTTTT. Amino acids: CASRVIQGANEKLFF. This rearrangement joins TRBV5-1 to TRBJ1-4, with D possibly being TRBD1 (6 bases). Germline V lookup: CDR1 SGHRS, CDR2 YFSETQ. CDR3 length: 15 amino acids. V shed 5 bases and J shed 3 bases, with 14 bases lying between them.

In this sample, this clone turned up a few times. This CDR3 is CASSFAVGAISYEQYF. CDR3 coding DNA: TGTGCCAGCAGCTTCGCAGTGGGGGCGATAAGCTACGAGCAGTACTTC. The chain combines TRBV11-2 with TRBJ2-7; D might be TRBD1 (6 bases). V was shortened by 3 bases and J by 3 bases, with 18 bases between the two germline ends. Looked up from germline, CDR1 is SGHAT and CDR2 is FQNNGV. This CDR3 has 16 amino acids.

The chain combines TRBV13 with TRBJ2-2; 8 nucleotides match TRBD1. The CDR3 has 14 amino acids. CDR1 is PRHDT and CDR2 is FYEKMQ in the germline V gene (reference sequence). Unmatched junction bases numbered 6, after V lost 5 bases and J lost 7 bases. The CDR3 loop is CASSKDRANGELFF. The CDR3 DNA reads as TGTGCCAGCAGCAAGGACAGGGCCAACGGGGAGCTGTTTTTT.

This clone appeared a single time. The V and J genes are TRBV28 and TRBJ1-1; possible D gene TRBD1, 5 bases. V gave up 6 bases and J gave up 7 bases, with 21 bases separating them. Germline loops: CDR1 MDHEN, CDR2 SYDVKM. The CDR3 has 15 amino acids. Here the CDR3 reads CASSPAGEGAFEAFF. As DNA, the CDR3 is TGTGCCAGCAGCCCAGCGGGGGAAGGAGCATTTGAAGCTTTCTTT.

The chain combines TRBV5-1 with TRBJ2-1; 9 bases are a match to TRBD1. The CDR3 has 16 amino acids. Germline V gene data show CDR1 as SGHRS and CDR2 as YFSETQ. With V trimmed by 1 base and J by 7 bases, 9 bases remained unmatched. This CDR3 is CASSLSDRGLVNEQFF. As DNA, the CDR3 is TGCGCCAGCAGCTTGTCCGACAGGGGGTTAGTAAATGAGCAGTTCTTC.

The chain is built from TRBV5-4 and TRBJ2-1; possibly TRBD2 for D (5 bases). The germline gives CDR1 SGHNT, CDR2 YYREEE (reference sequence). CDR3 size: 15 residues. V dropped 5 bases and J dropped 4 bases, with 16 bases sitting between them. The CDR3 protein is CASRPGNSPYNEQFF. The CDR3 nucleotides read TGTGCCAGCAGACCCGGGAATAGCCCATACAATGAGCAGTTCTTC. The full variable domain, in which reference TRBV5-4 and TRBJ2-1 provide the parts outside the CDR3, is ETGVTQSPTHLIKTRGQQVTLRCSSQSGHNTVSWYQQALGQGPQFIFQYYREEENGRGNFPPRFSGLQFPNYSSELNVNALELDDSALYLCASRPGNSPYNEQFFGPGTRLTVL.

The genes are TRBV28 and TRBJ2-1; TRBD1 matches at 7 bases. Germline assignment: CDR1 MDHEN and CDR2 SYDVKM. The junction had 4 bases not matched to a gene; V was cut back by 5 bases and J by 0 bases. CDR3 size: 15 residues. The CDR3 spells CASSVGQNSYNEQFF. The CDR3 DNA sequence: TGTGCCAGCAGTGTGGGACAGAACTCCTACAATGAGCAGTTCTTC.

The rearrangement joins TRBV7-8 to TRBJ2-1, with 8 bases lining up with TRBD2. The CDR3 runs to 16 residues. V shed 2 bases and J 6 bases; nucleotides not matched to a gene: 9. Germline V gene lookup returns CDR1 SGHVS and CDR2 FQNEAQ. The CDR3 nucleotides are TGTGCCAGCAGCTTAAAAGGCGGGGGGCGTACCAATGAGCAGTTCTTC. This gives the protein CASSLKGGGRTNEQFF.

The rearrangement joins TRBV28 to TRBJ2-7; TRBD2 agrees at 7 bases. Trimming at V came to 6 bases and at J to 13 bases, leaving 12 bases not matched to a gene. Germline V gene data show CDR1 as MDHEN and CDR2 as SYDVKM. This CDR3 spans 12 amino acids. In DNA, the CDR3 is TGTGCCAGCAGGTCCGGACTAGAGGGTTCTTACTTC. It encodes CASRSGLEGSYF.

V gene TRBV6-5 combines with J gene TRBJ1-5; D unclear. V lost 3 bases, J lost 3 bases, and 9 bases lay in between. Looked up from germline, CDR1 is MNHEY and CDR2 is SVGAGI. The CDR3 runs to 14 residues. CDR3: CASSYSGSNQPQHF. The CDR3 coding sequence is TGTGCCAGCAGTTATTCAGGCTCCAATCAGCCCCAGCATTTT.

The chain couples TRBV5-4 to TRBJ1-3, with 8 positions matching TRBD1. V dropped 4 bases and J dropped 2; count of bases not matched to a gene: 8. CDR1 is SGHNT, CDR2 YYREEE, per germline (reference sequence). CDR3 size: 16 residues. The CDR3 DNA reads as TGTGCCAGCAGCGTAGGACAGGGTGGAACTGGAAACACCATATATTTT. It translates to CASSVGQGGTGNTIYF.

The chain carries TRBV15 and TRBJ1-4, with 9 nucleotides matching TRBD1. CDR3 length equals 14 residues. After removal of 5 bases from V and 8 bases from J, the junction contained 6 bases not matched to a gene. Germline V CDR1 and CDR2: LNHNV, YYDKDF (reference sequence). The DNA for the CDR3 is TGTGCCACCAGCGGGACAGGGCATAGCGAAAAACTGTTTTTT. Its protein is CATSGTGHSEKLFF. The entire variable domain, with the rest obtained from reference TRBV15 and TRBJ1-4, is as follows: DAMVIQNPRYQVTQFGKPVTLSCSQTLNHNVMYWYQQKSSQAPKLLFHYYDKDFNNEADTPDNFQSRRPNTSFCFLDIRSPGLGDTAMYLCATSGTGHSEKLFFGSGTQLSVL.

The rearrangement joins TRBV6-5 to TRBJ1-3; 8 nucleotides align to TRBD1. Germline values: CDR1 MNHEY, CDR2 SVGAGI. CDR3 length: 14 residues. Trimming took 7 bases from V and 4 from J; bases not matched to a gene: 6. This CDR3 reads CASNGQGSGNTIYF. DNA of the CDR3: TGTGCCAGCAACGGACAGGGTTCCGGAAACACCATATATTTT.

The chain employs TRBV5-4 and TRBJ1-2; no clear D gene. Germline CDR1 reads SGHNT; CDR2 reads YYREEE (reference sequence). Trimming took 0 bases from V and 4 from J, leaving 13 bases between them. The CDR3 totals 15 residues. This CDR3 is CASSLVGGSRYGYTF. The CDR3 DNA is TGTGCCAGCAGCTTGGTGGGAGGGTCACGCTATGGCTACACCTTC.

J is TRBJ2-2 and V is TRBV5-1; the match to TRBD2 covers 13 bases. The CDR3 totals 16 residues. Germline V gives CDR1 SGHRS, CDR2 YFSETQ. Trimming cost V 2 bases and J 7 bases; bases outside gene matches: 5. CDR3 in DNA: TGCGCCAGCAGCTTCGGACTAGCGGGGGTTGGCGGGGAGCTGTTTTTT. This codes for CASSFGLAGVGGELFF.